Below, 2 T cell receptor beta chains from the same sample are listed, as sequenced in a study of cytomegalovirus exposure and HLA in healthy donors. Here immunoSEQ multiplex PCR was the method, and the copy in TCRdb shows in-frame clones only, minus some. The table records 200,000 or so clones, around nine tenths of them present only once. The sequencing input was PBMCs. Receptors were obtained from a woman aged 18-30 years in good health and CMV-seronegative.

The V call is TRBV28, the J call TRBJ2-2, with 9 bases identical to TRBD2. The CDR3 has 16 residues. Germline V gives CDR1 MDHEN, CDR2 SYDVKM. Trimming at V came to 5 bases and at J to 6 bases, leaving 10 bases not matched to a gene. The CDR3 nucleotides are TGTGCCAGCAGTCTGCTGGCGGGAGGGCCCGCCGGGGAGCTGTTTTTT. Translated, it gives CASSLLAGGPAGELFF.

This chain joins TRBV19 and TRBJ2-1; 7 bases match TRBD1. V was pared by 6 bases and J by 4 bases, with 9 bases of the junction left unmatched. The CDR3 totals 15 residues. Germline CDR1 and CDR2: LNHDA and SQIVND (reference sequence). CDR3 sequence: CASSVRWGQYNEQFF. DNA for the CDR3: TGTGCCAGTAGCGTTCGGTGGGGACAGTACAATGAGCAGTTCTTC.